The 16 T cell receptor beta chains in this list originate from one sample, sequenced in a study of blood T cell repertoires in COVID-19. Generated by immunoSEQ multiplex PCR, the TCRdb table keeps only in-frame clones and is missing some. This sample has under 300,000 clones; roughly nine tenths occur once, and the top ten carry under 6.5%. The material sequenced was peripheral blood. The receptors originated from a man aged 55-75 years with acute or convalescent COVID-19.

The chain is built from TRBV9 and TRBJ2-7; 8 bases match TRBD2. This CDR3 comprises 17 residues. The J segment lost 4 bases and the V segment lost 4 bases, leaving 16 bases of the junction unmatched. CDR1 SGDLS and CDR2 YYNGEE come from the germline V gene. The CDR3 DNA reads as TGTGCCAGCAGCTTCACTAGCGGAGGAGCCCTCGGGTACGAGCAGTACTTC. Translation gives CASSFTSGGALGYEQYF.

This CDR3 is CASSSLTTGANVLTF. The CDR3 region has the DNA TGTGCCAGTAGTTCTCTTACTACTGGGGCCAACGTCCTGACTTTC. The gene calls are TRBV19 and TRBJ2-6; unclear D gene. The V gene lost 5 bases and the J gene lost 2 bases, with 10 bases spanning the gap. The CDR3 contains 15 residues. Germline V lookup: CDR1 LNHDA, CDR2 SQIVND (reference sequence).

J is TRBJ2-6 and V is TRBV11-1; D perhaps matches TRBD2 (5 bases). Trimming shortened V by 1 base and J by 13 bases, and 14 bases separated the two germline ends. CDR1 is SGHAT, CDR2 FQDESV, per germline (reference sequence). The CDR3 totals 14 residues. CDR3 amino acids: CASSLDNGRVVLTF. The CDR3 nucleotides read TGTGCCAGCAGCTTAGATAATGGGCGGGTTGTCCTGACTTTC.

V usage is TRBV11-3 and J usage is TRBJ1-1; D perhaps matches TRBD1 (5 bases). V lost 5 bases to trimming and J lost 5 bases, with 21 bases between them. The CDR3 extends over 16 amino acids. Germline CDR1 SGHNT, CDR2 YENEEA. This CDR3 is CASSPVSGVPGTEAFF. The CDR3 coding sequence is TGTGCCAGCAGCCCCGTCTCGGGAGTCCCAGGGACTGAAGCTTTCTTT.

The gene calls are TRBV12-5 and TRBJ2-1, with D perhaps matching TRBD2 (6 bases). The length of the CDR3 is 18 residues. The germline V and J ends were trimmed by 2 bases and 1 base, with 18 bases remaining between them. The germline V gene encodes CDR1 LGHNT and CDR2 FRNRAP. As DNA, the CDR3 is TGTGCTAGTGGTTTGAGAGCGGGCGTCGTGCGATCCTACAATGAGCAGTTCTTC. It translates to CASGLRAGVVRSYNEQFF.

This clone was found a few times. Other DNA sequences of this sample code for an identical CDR3. The rearrangement links TRBV12-3 or TRBV12-4 to TRBJ2-1, with D possibly TRBD1 on 5 matching bases. V lost 5 bases, J lost 4 bases, and 9 bases lay in between. This CDR3 spans 13 amino acids. CDR3 residues: CASSPTGYNEQFF. For the CDR3, the DNA is TGTGCCAGCAGTCCCACAGGTTACAATGAGCAGTTCTTC.

J is TRBJ2-3 and V is TRBV20-1; 11 nucleotides align to TRBD2. This CDR3 has 17 residues. Trimming at V came to 3 bases and at J to 0 bases, leaving 8 bases not matched to a gene. CDR1 is DFQATT and CDR2 is SNEGSKA in the germline V gene (reference sequence). The CDR3 sequence is CSASSGLAETSTDTQYF. CDR3 sequence (DNA): TGCAGTGCTAGTTCGGGACTAGCGGAAACTAGCACAGATACGCAGTATTTT.

This rearrangement joins TRBV9 to TRBJ2-5, with TRBD1 identical over 7 bases. Germline CDR1 and CDR2: SGDLS and YYNGEE. There are 14 residues in the CDR3. V lost 4 bases and J lost 2; bases outside the gene matches: 5. The DNA of the CDR3 is TGTGCCAGCAGCTCGAGGACAGGACAAGAGACCCAGTACTTC. Protein: CASSSRTGQETQYF.

The chain's CDR3 is CASSLGVTALYEQYF. DNA for the CDR3: TGCGCCAGCAGCTTGGGAGTGACAGCCTTATACGAGCAGTACTTC. The rearrangement uses TRBV5-1 and TRBJ2-7; perhaps TRBD1 as D (5 bases). Per germline, CDR1 SGHRS and CDR2 YFSETQ. V was trimmed by 0 bases and J by 4 bases, leaving 14 bases between them. This CDR3 comprises 15 residues.

The chain links TRBV11-3 to TRBJ2-5, with 9 bases that match TRBD1. CDR1 is SGHNT and CDR2 is YENEEA in the germline V gene. Trimming removed 5 bases from V and 5 bases from J; junction bases left unmatched: 9. The CDR3 has 15 residues. For the CDR3, the DNA is TGTGCCAGCAGCAGTCTCGGGACAGGGCGGGAGACCCAGTACTTC. Amino acids: CASSSLGTGRETQYF.

This clone was seen a handful of times. The V and J genes are TRBV5-1 and TRBJ2-7; D gene ambiguous. The CDR3 length is 14 residues. The germline V and J ends were trimmed by 1 base and 1 base, with 9 bases remaining between them. Looked up from germline, CDR1 is SGHRS and CDR2 is YFSETQ. The DNA of the CDR3 is TGCGCCAGCAGCTTGAATGTCAGGTCCTACGAGCAGTACTTC. Its translation: CASSLNVRSYEQYF.

This rearrangement joins TRBV11-3 to TRBJ2-3; 10 positions agree with TRBD2. J was trimmed by 6 bases and V by 5 bases; bases with no gene match: 11. CDR3 length: 16 residues. CDR1 and CDR2 (germline): SGHNT, YENEEA. CDR3 bases: TGTGCCAGCAGCCGAAGAAGCGGGAGGGAAACGGATACGCAGTATTTT. Its protein is CASSRRSGRETDTQYF.

CDR3 loop: CASSLEQGLGTEAFF. DNA of the CDR3: TGTGCCAGCAGCTTGGAGCAGGGGCTGGGGACTGAAGCTTTCTTT. The chain joins TRBV5-4 to TRBJ1-1; maybe TRBD1 (6 bases). Germline assignment: CDR1 SGHNT and CDR2 YYREEE (reference sequence). Trimming pared 0 bases from V and 5 bases from J, leaving 14 bases between. The CDR3 is 15 residues long.

In DNA, the CDR3 is TGTGCCAGCTCTTCAGGACAGATTGGGTTTGAAGCTTTCTTT. Its protein is CASSSGQIGFEAFF. J is TRBJ1-1 and V is TRBV18; possible D gene TRBD1, 6 bases. The CDR3 has 14 residues. V was shortened by 6 bases and J by 7 bases, with 18 bases between the two germline ends. CDR1 and CDR2 from the germline V gene are KGHSH and LQKENI.

Only a few counts were recorded for this clone. J is TRBJ2-7 and V is TRBV4-3; TRBD1 aligns across 7 bases. The CDR3 loop spans 15 amino acids. The germline V gene encodes CDR1 LGHNA and CDR2 YSLEER. Trimming at V came to 8 bases and at J to 1 base, leaving 11 bases not matched to a gene. The CDR3 protein is CASSPSSTGSYEQYF. CDR3 in DNA: TGCGCCAGCTCCCCAAGTTCGACAGGGTCCTACGAGCAGTACTTC.

The chain carries TRBV4-1 and TRBJ2-7; 7 nucleotides align to TRBD2. The germline V gene has CDR1 MGHRA and CDR2 YSYEKL. CDR3 length equals 15 residues. V shed 1 base, J shed 3 bases, and the junction held 6 bases outside the gene matches. The CDR3 sequence is CASSQVLAEFYEQYF. The CDR3 coding sequence is TGCGCCAGCAGCCAAGTTCTAGCGGAGTTCTACGAGCAGTACTTC.